This TCR beta chain was sequenced during a study of CD8 T cells in Susac syndrome. Study as a whole: When their blood was taken, the Susac syndrome patients had either not yet had any therapy, were taking corticosteroids, or were taking intravenous immunoglobulin alone.

The CDR3 length is 14 residues. V was cut by 7 bases and J by 2 bases, with 12 bases left in between. Germline-derived CDR1 and CDR2 are MDHEN and SYDVKM. As to this clonotype: Its antigen is currently unknown.

Study-wide points: The number of Susac-specific public clones found was some 17 in total CD8+ repertoires and five in CD8+ TEMRA repertoires.

Peripheral blood CD8+ and CD4+ T cells were profiled by TCR beta sequencing. cDNA came from about 0.5 to 1 ug RNA primed by random hexamers. Each CDR3 protein gets one entry after TCRdb re-called the immunoSEQ multiplex PCR reads with MiXCR. The sample has around 79,000 distinct CDR3 sequences; approximately 93% are singletons. The specimen was CD8+ T cells from PBMCs. This receptor was identified in a human donor with Susac syndrome. The chain recombines TRBV28 with TRBJ1-3; weak D call: TRBD1 (6 bases). CDR3 region: CASKNPGAGNTIYF. As DNA, the CDR3 is TGTGCCAGCAAGAACCCAGGGGCTGGAAACACCATATATTTT.